The 30 T cell receptor beta chains reported below all come from one sample, sequenced in a study of T cells in women clearing cervical HPV infection. Produced via immunoSEQ multiplex PCR; TCRdb's table is partial and in-frame only. This repertoire includes approximately 34,000 clones. The material sequenced was blood buffy coat. Every receptor here comes from a woman between 18 and 70 years old with a cervical HPV16 infection that either progressed to CIN3+ or cleared (not recorded which).

As concerns this clone: Compared with germline, one end of the junction differs, possibly owing to a read error. Distinct nucleotide sequences in the sample also encode this CDR3. CDR3 loop: CASSEGRNTIYF. The DNA read from the CDR3 is TGTGCCAGCAGTGAAGGCCGAAACACA. The chain combines TRBV6-1 with TRBJ1-3; no firm D call. The read terminates 3 residues before the CDR3 end, so the remaining end is supplied by the germline J gene. The CDR3 consists of 12 residues. Looked up from germline, CDR1 is MNHNS and CDR2 is SASEGT.

The CDR3 sequence is CASSEGYGYTF. The part of the CDR3 DNA that was read is TGTGCCAGCAGTGAAGGCTACGGC. The genes are TRBV6-1 and TRBJ1-2; D remains ambiguous. With the read ending 3 residues before the CDR3 end, the germline J gene is used to fill in that end. Germline values: CDR1 MNHNS, CDR2 SASEGT. CDR3 length: 11 amino acids.

About this clone itself: The read gets to within 3 residues of the CDR3 end, and the germline J gene fills in the rest. The V and J genes are TRBV11-2 and TRBJ2-5; TRBD2 matches 7 bases. The CDR3 sequence is 15 residues long. The V gene end was trimmed by 5 bases and the J gene end by 2 bases; junction bases not matched to a gene: 8. CDR1 SGHAT and CDR2 FQNNGV come from the germline V gene. CDR3 DNA, as far as it was read: TGTGCCAGCAGCCTGGGGGGGAACTATCAAGAGACC. Encoded protein: CASSLGGNYQET. The entire CDR3 protein reads CASSLGGNYQETQYF.

Note on this clone: The read terminates 3 residues ahead of where the CDR3 ends, so the germline J gene completes it. This sequence joins TRBV5-8 and TRBJ2-7, with 9 bases fitting TRBD2. The CDR3 loop spans 15 amino acids. With V trimmed by 1 base and J by 3 bases, 5 bases remained unmatched. Germline V gene lookup returns CDR1 SGHTS and CDR2 YDEGEE. The sequenced part of the CDR3 DNA is TGTGCCAGCAGCTTGACCAGCGGGAGGAACTACGAG. Its protein is CASSLTSGRNYE. The CDR3 reads in full as CASSLTSGRNYEQYF.

A note on this clone: The read ends 3 residues before the CDR3 terminus; that terminus is restored from the germline J gene. The chain carries TRBV5-1 and TRBJ2-5; TRBD2 matches 11 bases. After removal of 7 bases from V and 1 base from J, the junction contained 6 bases not matched to a gene. The CDR3 covers 15 residues. CDR1 and CDR2 (germline): SGHRS, YFSETQ. The sequenced CDR3 bases are TGCGCCAGCGCTGGACTAGCGGGTCCCCAAGAGACC. It translates to CASAGLAGPQET. The CDR3 in full is CASAGLAGPQETQYF.

Points on this clone: The read ends 3 residues before the CDR3 terminus; that terminus is restored from the germline J gene. The V call is TRBV14, the J call TRBJ2-3; no firm D call. Trimming left V 0 bases short and J 2 bases short, with 3 bases between. The CDR3 contains 13 residues. From germline, CDR1 is SGHDN and CDR2 FVKESK. Partial CDR3 DNA: TGTGCCAGCAGCCAAGACTTCACAGATACG. This sequence encodes CASSQDFTDT. The entire CDR3 sequence reads CASSQDFTDTQYF.

CDR3: CASSPPKTGVLTEAFF. CDR3 bases read: TGTGCCAGCTCACCACCAAAGACAGGGGTTCTGACTGAA. The rearrangement links TRBV18 to TRBJ1-1; TRBD1 matches 8 bases. The read stops 3 residues short of the end of the CDR3; the missing end is completed from the germline J gene. V lost 0 bases and J lost 5; bases outside the gene matches: 8. This CDR3 has 16 residues. Germline CDR1 KGHSH, CDR2 LQKENI.

About this clone itself: The sequence runs out 3 residues before the end of the CDR3; the remainder is reconstructed from the germline J gene. V usage is TRBV7-2 and J usage is TRBJ2-5; no reliable D call. The germline CDR1 and CDR2 sequences are SGHTA and FQGNSA. Trimming cost V 2 bases and J 2 bases, with 12 bases left between them. CDR3 length equals 15 residues. Partial CDR3 DNA: TGTGCCAGCAGCTTAAGACTGGAACTGCAAGAGACC. Translation: CASSLRLELQET. The full-length CDR3 reads as CASSLRLELQETQYF.

This clone ranks as medium-sized (0.01 to 0.1%) in terms of frequency. Coverage ceases 3 residues before the CDR3 finishes, and the germline J gene fills in the end. V and J are TRBV29-1 and TRBJ1-6; 7 bases align to TRBD1. The CDR3 is made up of 15 amino acids. CDR1 SQVTM and CDR2 ANQGSEA come from the germline V gene. After removal of 3 bases from V and 7 bases from J, the junction contained 9 bases not matched to a gene. The CDR3 spells CSVDSGQGGNSPLHF. The covered CDR3 bases are TGCAGCGTTGATTCCGGGCAGGGGGGAAATTCACCC.

Worth noting for this clone: With the read ending 3 residues before the CDR3 end, the germline J gene is used to fill in that end. V is TRBV4-2 and J is TRBJ2-2; tentatively, D is TRBD1 (6 bases). Germline V gene data show CDR1 as LGHNA and CDR2 as YNFKEQ. Trimming took 4 bases from V and 2 from J, leaving 14 bases between them. The CDR3 covers 16 residues. The sequenced part of the CDR3 DNA is TGTGCCAGCAGCCCGAATCCCGGGACAAACACCGGGGAG. Protein sequence: CASSPNPGTNTGE. The full CDR3 reads CASSPNPGTNTGELFF.

With regard to this clone: The read halts 3 residues ahead of the CDR3 end, with the missing end drawn from the germline J gene. The rearrangement links TRBV5-6 to TRBJ2-7; D not resolved. Germline V gives CDR1 SGHDT, CDR2 YYEEEE. The CDR3 consists of 13 residues. Trimming shortened V by 0 bases and J by 4 bases, and 8 bases separated the two germline ends. The CDR3: CASSLAPQYEQYF. The DNA read from the CDR3 is TGTGCCAGCAGCTTGGCGCCACAGTACGAG. Variable domain in full (rest from reference TRBV5-6 and TRBJ2-7): DAGVTQSPTHLIKTRGQQVTLRCSPKSGHDTVSWYQQALGQGPQFIFQYYEEEERQRGNFPDRFSGHQFPNYSSELNVNALLLGDSALYLCASSLAPQYEQYFGPGTRLTVT.

In regard to this clone: The read stops 3 residues short of the end of the CDR3; the missing end is completed from the germline J gene. The chain carries TRBV19 and TRBJ2-2; weak D call: TRBD2 (5 bases). Trimming stripped 0 bases from V and 6 bases from J, with 14 bases between. CDR3 size: 16 residues. The V gene's germline CDR1 is LNHDA and CDR2 SQIVND (reference sequence). CDR3 amino acids: CASSIDSGWWAGELFF. The DNA read from the CDR3 is TGTGCCAGTAGTATAGATTCGGGGTGGTGGGCCGGGGAG.

To note about this clone: The read ends 3 residues shy of where the CDR3 ends; the end is completed using the germline J gene. This chain links TRBV5-1 with TRBJ2-1; D not certain. The CDR3 runs to 15 residues. Germline loops: CDR1 SGHRS, CDR2 YFSETQ. Trimming left V 2 bases short and J 4 bases short, with 13 bases between. The CDR3 here is CASSLGAYRYNEQFF. The CDR3 bases that were read are TGCGCCAGCAGCTTAGGTGCCTACAGATACAATGAG.

Concerning this clone itself: The read comes to an end 3 residues before the CDR3 does, leaving the germline J gene to fill in the end. The gene calls are TRBV20-1 and TRBJ2-5, with D hard to call. The CDR3 has 13 residues. Trimming stripped 7 bases from V and 0 bases from J, with 12 bases between. Germline-derived CDR1 and CDR2 are DFQATT and SNEGSKA (reference sequence). The chain's CDR3 is CSVTTTYQETQYF. CDR3 bases read: TGCAGTGTAACAACTACGTACCAAGAGACC.

About this clone itself: The CDR3 is cut off 3 residues early in the read; its end comes from the germline J gene. The chain recombines TRBV4-1 with TRBJ2-3, with TRBD2 identical over 15 bases. Germline V gene data show CDR1 as MGHRA and CDR2 as YSYEKL. V shed 4 bases, J shed 2 bases, and the junction held 7 bases outside the gene matches. The CDR3 consists of 18 residues. The CDR3 protein is CASSPGTSGGSHTDTQYF. The CDR3 DNA, read in part, is TGCGCCAGCAGCCCGGGGACTAGCGGGGGGTCCCACACAGATACG.

Worth noting for this clone: The CDR3 end falls 3 residues outside the read, so it is completed with the germline J gene. The gene calls are TRBV11-2 and TRBJ1-6; no reliable D call. The germline CDR1 and CDR2 sequences are SGHAT and FQNNGV. This CDR3 spans 15 amino acids. The V end lost 2 bases, the J end lost 7 bases, and 12 bases lay between the germline ends. The sequenced CDR3 bases are TGTGCCAGCAGCTTACGGGCAGCGGGGAATTCACCC. Translation: CASSLRAAGNSP. The entire CDR3 reads CASSLRAAGNSPLHF.

Details on this clone: The CDR3 is cut off 3 residues early in the read; its end comes from the germline J gene. The V and J genes are TRBV20-1 and TRBJ1-6; TRBD1 might be the D (5 bases). The germline V and J ends were trimmed by 6 bases and 7 bases, with 19 bases remaining between them. CDR1 DFQATT and CDR2 SNEGSKA come from the germline V gene (reference sequence). This CDR3 is built from 15 residues. CDR3 DNA, as far as it was read: TGCAGTGCAGGGCCTTCGGGCAGGGCAAATTCACCC. Protein: CSAGPSGRANSP. The complete CDR3 reads CSAGPSGRANSPLHF.

Notes on this clone: The missing CDR3 end, 3 residues past where the read stops, is filled in from the germline J gene. The chain employs TRBV18 and TRBJ1-2, with 7 bases identical to TRBD1. Germline CDR1 is KGHSH and CDR2 is LQKENI. The CDR3 has 15 amino acids. The V gene end was trimmed by 5 bases and the J gene end by 1 base; junction bases not matched to a gene: 7. The part of the CDR3 DNA that was read is TGTGCCAGCTCAGCCAACAGGGGCGTTAACTATGGC. Translation: CASSANRGVNYG. The whole CDR3 reads CASSANRGVNYGYTF.

About this clone itself: The read ends 3 residues shy of where the CDR3 ends; the end is completed using the germline J gene. This chain connects TRBV5-1 to TRBJ2-2, with D possibly being TRBD1 (6 bases). CDR3 length: 16 amino acids. Germline V CDR1 and CDR2: SGHRS, YFSETQ. V was shortened by 1 base and J by 2 bases, with 12 bases between the two germline ends. CDR3 sequence reads: CASSLYGGLNTGELFF. The DNA read from the CDR3 is TGCGCCAGCAGCTTGTATGGGGGCCTCAACACCGGGGAG.

With regard to this clone: Read sequence stops 3 residues before the CDR3 end, and the germline J gene provides the missing end. The chain recombines TRBV7-8 with TRBJ1-1; 8 positions agree with TRBD1. Looked up from germline, CDR1 is SGHVS and CDR2 is FQNEAQ. This CDR3 comprises 15 residues. Germline trimming cut 1 base from V and 7 bases from J; bases unmatched to any gene: 8. The chain's CDR3 is CASSLGQGALNEAFF. The part of the CDR3 DNA that was read is TGTGCCAGCAGCTTAGGGCAGGGGGCGCTTAATGAA.

Notes on this clone: The germline gene is not matched at one end of the junction; a read error may be the cause. The sequence runs out 3 residues before the end of the CDR3; the remainder is reconstructed from the germline J gene. The sample contains more than one DNA sequence encoding this CDR3. V and J are TRBV19 and TRBJ1-3; a possible D gene is TRBD1 (5 bases). The germline V gene encodes CDR1 LNHDA and CDR2 SQIVND (reference sequence). The CDR3 extends over 12 amino acids. CDR3 region: CASGARGNTIYF. The sequenced CDR3 bases are TGTGCCAGTGGGGCGCGTGGAAACACT.

Points on this clone: The missing CDR3 end, 3 residues past where the read stops, is filled in from the germline J gene. J is TRBJ2-3 and V is TRBV5-1; D may be TRBD1 (5 bases). The CDR3 sequence is 15 residues long. V was shortened by 0 bases and J by 0 bases, with 8 bases between the two germline ends. Germline assignment: CDR1 SGHRS and CDR2 YFSETQ. Partial CDR3 DNA: TGCGCCAGCAGCTTGGAGAGACAGAGCACAGATACG. Amino acids: CASSLERQSTDT. The full CDR3 protein reads CASSLERQSTDTQYF.

A word on this clone: The read ends 3 residues before the CDR3 terminus; that terminus is restored from the germline J gene. This sequence joins TRBV7-9 and TRBJ2-7, with 7 bases fitting TRBD1. This CDR3 spans 14 amino acids. V shed 6 bases and J 1 base; nucleotides not matched to a gene: 6. Germline CDR1 reads SEHNR; CDR2 reads FQNEAQ (reference sequence). Partial CDR3 DNA: TGTGCCAGCAGTTCGAACAGGGGTTCCTACGAG. Protein: CASSSNRGSYE. The entire CDR3 reads CASSSNRGSYEQYF.

With regard to this clone: Read coverage stops 3 residues before the CDR3 terminus; the germline J gene supplies the remainder. This chain joins TRBV2 and TRBJ1-4, with D possibly TRBD1 on 5 matching bases. In germline, CDR1 is SNHLY, CDR2 FYNNEI. The CDR3 runs to 14 residues. Between the trimmed V and J ends, which lost 5 bases and 3 bases, there was a span of 10 bases. The part of the CDR3 DNA that was read is TGTGCCAGCAGTCGAGGAGGGGCTAATGAAAAA. It codes for CASSRGGANEK. The full-length CDR3 reads as CASSRGGANEKLFF.

Concerning this clone itself: The read halts 3 residues ahead of the CDR3 end, with the missing end drawn from the germline J gene. V gene TRBV2 combines with J gene TRBJ1-2, with D maybe TRBD1 (6 bases). In germline, CDR1 is SNHLY, CDR2 FYNNEI. The CDR3 spans 16 residues. Trimming removed 3 bases from V and 4 bases from J, with 18 bases in between. The CDR3 reads CASSDGQNLGAYGYTF. The CDR3 DNA, read in part, is TGTGCCAGCAGTGATGGACAGAACTTGGGCGCCTATGGC.

The DNA read from the CDR3 is TGTGCCAGCAGCTTGGGGCAGGGCGACTATGGC. Protein product: CASSLGQGDYG. The whole CDR3 protein reads CASSLGQGDYGYTF. The V call is TRBV5-4, the J call TRBJ1-2; possible D gene TRBD1, 5 bases. The CDR3 end is not reached by the read, which stops 3 residues before it; the germline J gene fills it in. Per the germline V gene, CDR1 is SGHNT and CDR2 is YYREEE (reference sequence). V was pared by 0 bases and J by 3 bases, with 9 bases between. This CDR3 spans 14 amino acids.

This CDR3 is CASSLIGQGDEKLFF. The part of the CDR3 DNA that was read is TGCGCCAGCAGCTTGATCGGACAGGGGGATGAAAAA. The chain uses TRBV5-1 and TRBJ1-4, with 10 bases aligning to TRBD1. The read ends 3 residues shy of where the CDR3 ends; the end is completed using the germline J gene. Germline values: CDR1 SGHRS, CDR2 YFSETQ. This CDR3 is built from 15 residues. After removal of 1 base from V and 6 bases from J, the junction contained 3 bases not matched to a gene.

With respect to this clone: The CDR3 extends 3 residues past the end of the read, so its final part is completed from the germline J gene. This chain joins TRBV19 and TRBJ1-5; 11 bases fit TRBD1. After removal of 3 bases from V and 5 bases from J, the junction contained 9 bases not matched to a gene. This CDR3 is built from 17 residues. From germline, CDR1 is LNHDA and CDR2 SQIVND (reference sequence). This chain's CDR3 is CASSISGTGGTHQPQHF. CDR3 DNA (partial): TGTGCCAGTAGTATCTCAGGGACAGGGGGGACCCATCAGCCC.

On this clone: Coverage ceases 3 residues before the CDR3 finishes, and the germline J gene fills in the end. This chain uses TRBV28 with TRBJ2-7; D ambiguous. Germline V CDR1 and CDR2: MDHEN, SYDVKM. Trimming took off 3 bases at V and 3 bases at J, with 21 bases between the two ends. CDR3 length: 17 amino acids. CDR3 DNA (partial): TGTGCCAGCAGTTTTAATCTGGGCTCAACTTCCGACTACGAG. Amino acids: CASSFNLGSTSDYE. The full-length CDR3 reads as CASSFNLGSTSDYEQYF.

To note about this clone: The DNA ends 3 residues before the CDR3 does, and the rest of the CDR3 is filled in from the germline J gene. This chain uses TRBV5-1 with TRBJ2-7; 7 bases map to TRBD2. CDR1 and CDR2 from the germline V gene are SGHRS and YFSETQ. This CDR3 contains 13 residues. The trim removed 0 bases at V and 6 bases at J, leaving 3 bases unmatched. This CDR3 is CASSLEGRAEQYF. The covered CDR3 bases are TGCGCCAGCAGCTTGGAGGGGAGGGCCGAG.